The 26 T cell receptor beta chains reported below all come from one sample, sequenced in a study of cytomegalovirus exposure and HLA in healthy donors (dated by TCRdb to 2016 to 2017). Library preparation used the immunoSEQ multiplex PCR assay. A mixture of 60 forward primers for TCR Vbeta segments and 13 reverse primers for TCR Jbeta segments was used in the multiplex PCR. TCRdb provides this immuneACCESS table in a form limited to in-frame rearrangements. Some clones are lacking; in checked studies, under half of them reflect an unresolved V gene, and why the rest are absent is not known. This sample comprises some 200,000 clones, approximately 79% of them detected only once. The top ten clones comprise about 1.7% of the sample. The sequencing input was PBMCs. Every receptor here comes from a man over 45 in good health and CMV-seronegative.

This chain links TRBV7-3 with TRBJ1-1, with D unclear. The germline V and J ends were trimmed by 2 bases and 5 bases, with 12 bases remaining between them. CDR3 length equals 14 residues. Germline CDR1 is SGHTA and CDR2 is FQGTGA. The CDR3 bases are TGTGCCAGCAGCTTAGGCACCCGAGGGACTGAAGCTTTCTTT. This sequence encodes CASSLGTRGTEAFF.

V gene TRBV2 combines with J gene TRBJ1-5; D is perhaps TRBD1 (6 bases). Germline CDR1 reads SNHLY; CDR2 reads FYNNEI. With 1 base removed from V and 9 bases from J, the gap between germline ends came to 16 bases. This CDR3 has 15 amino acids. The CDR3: CASSEGRQAPGPQHF. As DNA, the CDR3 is TGTGCCAGCAGTGAAGGGAGACAGGCCCCCGGGCCCCAGCATTTT.

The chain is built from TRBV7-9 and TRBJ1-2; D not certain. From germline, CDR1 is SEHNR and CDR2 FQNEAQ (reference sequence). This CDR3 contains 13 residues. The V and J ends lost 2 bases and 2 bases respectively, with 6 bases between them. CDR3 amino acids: CASSLPGNYGYTF. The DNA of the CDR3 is TGTGCCAGCAGCTTACCGGGAAACTATGGCTACACCTTC.

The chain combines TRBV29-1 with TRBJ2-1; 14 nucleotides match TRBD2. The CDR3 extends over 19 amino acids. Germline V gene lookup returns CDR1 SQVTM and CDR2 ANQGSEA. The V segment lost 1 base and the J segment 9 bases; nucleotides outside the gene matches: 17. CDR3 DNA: TGCAGCGTTGAAGTCCCCAGAGGATCGACTAGCGGGAGGGCCGGTGAGCAGTTCTTC. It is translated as CSVEVPRGSTSGRAGEQFF.

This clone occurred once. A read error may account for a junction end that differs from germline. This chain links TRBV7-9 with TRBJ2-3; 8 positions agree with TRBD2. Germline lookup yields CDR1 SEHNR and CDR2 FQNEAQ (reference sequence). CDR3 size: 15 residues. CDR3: CSSSQETSGTDTQYF. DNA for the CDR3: TGTTCCAGCAGCCAAGAGACTAGCGGCACAGATACGCAGTATTTT.

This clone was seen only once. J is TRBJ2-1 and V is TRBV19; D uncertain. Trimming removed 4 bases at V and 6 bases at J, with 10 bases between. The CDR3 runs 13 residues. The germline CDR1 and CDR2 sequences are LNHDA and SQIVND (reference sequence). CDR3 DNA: TGTGCCAGTAGTACTAGGAGCGTCAATGAGCAGTTCTTC. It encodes CASSTRSVNEQFF.

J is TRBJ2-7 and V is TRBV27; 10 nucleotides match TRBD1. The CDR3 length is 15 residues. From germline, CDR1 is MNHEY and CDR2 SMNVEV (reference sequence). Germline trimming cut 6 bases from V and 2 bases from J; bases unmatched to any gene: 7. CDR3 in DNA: TGTGCCAGCAGGCTGGGACAGGGGATAGCCTACGAGCAGTACTTC. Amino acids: CASRLGQGIAYEQYF.

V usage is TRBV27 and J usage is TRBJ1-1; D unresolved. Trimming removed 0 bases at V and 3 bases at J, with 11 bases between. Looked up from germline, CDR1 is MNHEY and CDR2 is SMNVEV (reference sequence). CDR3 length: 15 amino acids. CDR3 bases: TGTGCCAGCAGTTTATCGGTAGGACTTTACACTGAAGCTTTCTTT. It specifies CASSLSVGLYTEAFF.

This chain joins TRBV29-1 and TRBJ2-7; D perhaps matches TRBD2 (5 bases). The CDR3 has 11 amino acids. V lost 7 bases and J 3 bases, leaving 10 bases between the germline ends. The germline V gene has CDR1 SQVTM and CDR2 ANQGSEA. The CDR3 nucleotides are TGCAGCGCGCGCGGACTCTACGAGCAGTACTTC. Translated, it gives CSARGLYEQYF.

The chain's CDR3 is CAQRPSAGLSNQPQHF. The CDR3 nucleotides are TGTGCCCAGCGCCCATCGGCAGGGTTGAGCAATCAGCCCCAGCATTTT. This chain joins TRBV19 and TRBJ1-5, with a tentative D call TRBD1 (5 bases). V lost 11 bases to trimming and J lost 1 base, with 21 bases between them. The CDR3 length is 16 residues. Germline assignment: CDR1 LNHDA and CDR2 SQIVND (reference sequence).

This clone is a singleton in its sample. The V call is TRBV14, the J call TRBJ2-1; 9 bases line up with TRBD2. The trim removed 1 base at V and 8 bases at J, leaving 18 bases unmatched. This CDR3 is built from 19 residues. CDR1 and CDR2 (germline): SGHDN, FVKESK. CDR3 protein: CASSQAKGVAGDTGDEQFF. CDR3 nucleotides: TGTGCCAGCAGCCAAGCAAAGGGGGTAGCGGGAGATACCGGCGATGAGCAGTTCTTC.

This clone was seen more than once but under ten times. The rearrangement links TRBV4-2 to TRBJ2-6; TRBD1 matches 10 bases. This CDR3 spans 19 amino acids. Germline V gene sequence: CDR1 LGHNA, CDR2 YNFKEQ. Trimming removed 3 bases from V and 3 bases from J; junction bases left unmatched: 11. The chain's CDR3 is CASSHGTGEKLIGANVLTF. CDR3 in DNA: TGTGCCAGCAGCCATGGGACAGGGGAAAAACTAATTGGGGCCAACGTCCTGACTTTC.

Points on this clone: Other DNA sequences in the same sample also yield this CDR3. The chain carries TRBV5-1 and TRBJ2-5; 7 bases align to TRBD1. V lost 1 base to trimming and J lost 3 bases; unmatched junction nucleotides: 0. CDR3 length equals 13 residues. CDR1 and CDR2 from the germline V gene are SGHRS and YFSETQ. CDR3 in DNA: TGCGCCAGCAGCTTGCAGGGGGAAGAGACCCAGTACTTC. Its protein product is CASSLQGEETQYF. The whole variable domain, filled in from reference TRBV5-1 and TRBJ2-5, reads KAGVTQTPRYLIKTRGQQVTLSCSPISGHRSVSWYQQTPGQGLQFLFEYFSETQRNKGNFPGRFSGRQFSNSRSEMNVSTLELGDSALYLCASSLQGEETQYFGPGTRLLVL.

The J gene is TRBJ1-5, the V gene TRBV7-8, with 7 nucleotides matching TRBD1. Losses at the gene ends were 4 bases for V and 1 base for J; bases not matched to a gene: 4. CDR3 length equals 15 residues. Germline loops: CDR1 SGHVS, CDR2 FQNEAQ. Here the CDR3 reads CASSSDRVSNQPQHF. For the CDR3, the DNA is TGTGCCAGCAGCTCCGACAGGGTCAGCAATCAGCCCCAGCATTTT.

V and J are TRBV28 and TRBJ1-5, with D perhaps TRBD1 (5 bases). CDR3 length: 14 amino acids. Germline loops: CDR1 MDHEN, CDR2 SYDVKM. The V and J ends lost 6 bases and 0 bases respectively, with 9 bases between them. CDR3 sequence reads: CASSYRYSNQPQHF. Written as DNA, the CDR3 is TGTGCCAGCAGCTACAGGTATAGCAATCAGCCCCAGCATTTT.

The DNA of the CDR3 is TGTGCCAGCAGCTCTCGGACTAGCGGCTACAATGAGCAGTTCTTC. Translating gives CASSSRTSGYNEQFF. The rearrangement joins TRBV9 to TRBJ2-1, with 10 bases aligning to TRBD2. This CDR3 is 15 amino acids long. V shed 4 bases and J 3 bases; nucleotides not matched to a gene: 4. CDR1 is SGDLS, CDR2 YYNGEE, per germline.

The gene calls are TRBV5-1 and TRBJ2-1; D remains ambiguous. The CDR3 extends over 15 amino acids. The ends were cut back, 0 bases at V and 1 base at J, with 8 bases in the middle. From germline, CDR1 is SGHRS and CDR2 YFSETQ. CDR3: CASSLDSWSYNEQFF. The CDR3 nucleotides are TGCGCCAGCAGCTTGGATAGCTGGTCCTACAATGAGCAGTTCTTC.

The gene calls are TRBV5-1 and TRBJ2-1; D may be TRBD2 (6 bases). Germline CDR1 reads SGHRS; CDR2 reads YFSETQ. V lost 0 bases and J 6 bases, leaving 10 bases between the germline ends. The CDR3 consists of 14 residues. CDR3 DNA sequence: TGCGCCAGCAGCTTGGGGGACTTTCTCAATGAGCAGTTCTTC. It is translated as CASSLGDFLNEQFF.

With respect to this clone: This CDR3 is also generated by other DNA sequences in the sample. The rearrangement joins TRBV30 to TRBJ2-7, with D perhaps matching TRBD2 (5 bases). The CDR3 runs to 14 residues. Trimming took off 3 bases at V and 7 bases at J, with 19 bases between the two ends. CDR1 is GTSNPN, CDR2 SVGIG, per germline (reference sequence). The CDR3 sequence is CAWSGGLAGDEQYF. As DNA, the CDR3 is TGTGCCTGGAGCGGAGGCCTAGCAGGAGATGAGCAGTACTTC.

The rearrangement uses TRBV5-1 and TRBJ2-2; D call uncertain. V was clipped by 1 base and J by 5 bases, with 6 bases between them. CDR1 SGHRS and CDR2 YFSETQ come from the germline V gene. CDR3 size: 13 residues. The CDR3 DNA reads TGCGCCAGCAGCTTGTTCTCGACCGGGGAGCTGTTTTTT. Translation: CASSLFSTGELFF.

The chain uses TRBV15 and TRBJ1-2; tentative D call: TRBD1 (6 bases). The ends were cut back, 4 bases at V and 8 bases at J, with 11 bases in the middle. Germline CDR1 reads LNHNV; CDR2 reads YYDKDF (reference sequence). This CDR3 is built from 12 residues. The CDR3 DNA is TGTGCCACCAGCACAGGGACACAAGGCTACACCTTC. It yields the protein CATSTGTQGYTF.

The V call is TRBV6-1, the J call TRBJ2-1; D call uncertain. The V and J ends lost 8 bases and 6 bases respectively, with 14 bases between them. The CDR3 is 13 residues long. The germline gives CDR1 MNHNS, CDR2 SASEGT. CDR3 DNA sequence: TGTGCCAGCGTGTGGCCACCTCGCAATGAGCAGTTCTTC. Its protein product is CASVWPPRNEQFF.

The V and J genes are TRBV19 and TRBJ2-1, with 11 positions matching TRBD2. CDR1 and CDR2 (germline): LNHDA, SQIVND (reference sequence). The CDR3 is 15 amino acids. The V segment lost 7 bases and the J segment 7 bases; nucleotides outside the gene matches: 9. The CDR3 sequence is CASTWGTSGRNEQFF. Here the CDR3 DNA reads TGTGCCAGTACCTGGGGAACTAGCGGGAGAAATGAGCAGTTCTTC.

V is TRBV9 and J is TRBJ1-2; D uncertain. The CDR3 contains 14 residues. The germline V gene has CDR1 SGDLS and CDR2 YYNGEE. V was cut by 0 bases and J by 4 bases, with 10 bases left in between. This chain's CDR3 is CASSVGDNFYGYTF. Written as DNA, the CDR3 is TGTGCCAGCAGCGTAGGCGACAACTTCTATGGCTACACCTTC.

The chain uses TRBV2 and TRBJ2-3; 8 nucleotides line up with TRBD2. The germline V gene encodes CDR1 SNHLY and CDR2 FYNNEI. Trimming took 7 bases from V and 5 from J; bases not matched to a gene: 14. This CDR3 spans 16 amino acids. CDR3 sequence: CASKTGGGRRVDTQYF. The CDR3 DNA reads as TGTGCCAGCAAGACGGGGGGCGGGAGGAGAGTAGATACGCAGTATTTT.

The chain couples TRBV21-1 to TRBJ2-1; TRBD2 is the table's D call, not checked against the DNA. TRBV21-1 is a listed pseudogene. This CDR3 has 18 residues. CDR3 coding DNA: TGTGCCAGCACCTGGGGGACTAGCGGGAGGAGCTCCTACAATGAGCAGTTCTTC. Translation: CASTWGTSGRSSYNEQFF.